Listed here is a single T cell receptor beta chain. This specimen belongs to a study of CD8+ T cells in alopecia areata. The CDR3 length is 15 residues. CDR1 MNHEY and CDR2 SVGAGI come from the germline V gene. V shed 6 bases, J shed 4 bases, and the junction held 11 bases outside the gene matches. Extracted RNA was reverse transcribed into cDNA, the sequencing template. Sequencing was performed with immunoSEQ multiplex PCR; in TCRdb, only in-frame clones are kept and a portion is missing. Among about 40,000 clones listed, roughly 89% were seen once. Sample treatment: oral pan-JAK inhibitor, 5-10 mg twice daily. Cell sorting was applied to PBMCs, and CD4+ and CD8+ T cells were collected.

The source material was CD8+ T cells sorted from blood, sampled at week 24, from a patient treated with tofacitinib. The receptor was isolated from a human donor with alopecia areata. The J gene is TRBJ2-5, the V gene TRBV6-5, with TRBD1 identical over 7 bases. CDR3 in DNA: TGTGCCAGCAGGCCCGGGACAGAGAGTCTAGAGACCCAGTACTTC. This translates into CASRPGTESLETQYF.